This is a list of T cell receptor beta chains from one sample in a study of blood T cell repertoires in COVID-19. The data were produced by immunoSEQ multiplex PCR, yet TCRdb's version contains in-frame clones alone and is incomplete. The sample comprises tens of thousands of clones, 80% to 90% of which are singletons, and around 30% rests with the top ten. The sample comprised peripheral blood. These receptors came from a woman older than 75 with COVID-19, enrolled during active disease. Both conserved end residues are part of each CDR3. Fields, in order: V gene, D gene, J gene, CDR3 length, clone size, CDR3 DNA, CDR3 protein. A D gene is named only where the DNA matches it firmly. Rows may omit the clone size; those that give it use once, few, many or a size class.

V: TRBV29-1; D: -; J: TRBJ2-2; length: 13; size: -; DNA: TGCAGCGGGGGTGGACAGTCAACCGGGGAGCTGTTTTTT; CDR3: CSGGGQSTGELFF
V: TRBV7-2; D: TRBD2; J: TRBJ2-3; length: 16; size: -; DNA: TGTGCCAGCAGCTACCAAGCGGGGTTACGCACAGATACGCAGTATTTT; CDR3: CASSYQAGLRTDTQYF
V: TRBV2; D: -; J: TRBJ1-5; length: 13; size: -; DNA: TGTGCCAGCAACCTCCGGGAGAATCAGCCCCAGCATTTT; CDR3: CASNLRENQPQHF
V: TRBV7-9; D: TRBD1; J: TRBJ1-1; length: 15; size: -; DNA: TGTGCCAGCAGCTTACACAGGGGGCCAGGTACTGAAGCTTTCTTT; CDR3: CASSLHRGPGTEAFF
V: TRBV28; D: TRBD1; J: TRBJ2-3; length: 15; size: few; DNA: TGTGCCAGCAGTGGACCAGGGGGACCGGCAGATACGCAGTATTTT; CDR3: CASSGPGGPADTQYF
V: TRBV6-1; D: -; J: TRBJ1-5; length: 17; size: -; DNA: TGTGCCAGCAGTGGAGCTGGGGCAGGGATGACAAATCAGCCCCAGCATTTT; CDR3: CASSGAGAGMTNQPQHF
V: TRBV3-1/TRBV3-2; D: -; J: TRBJ1-5; length: 14; size: -; DNA: TGTGCCAGCAGCCAAAGGGGGTTTGAGCAGCCCCAGCATTTT; CDR3: CASSQRGFEQPQHF
V: TRBV5-4; D: -; J: TRBJ2-7; length: 14; size: few; DNA: TGTGCCAGCAGCTTCAAGACTGGCTCCTACGAGCAGTACTTC; CDR3: CASSFKTGSYEQYF
V: TRBV5-1; D: TRBD2; J: TRBJ2-2; length: 16; size: -; DNA: TGCGCCAGCAGCTCGTATAGCGGGGCGGGCACCGGGGAGCTGTTTTTT; CDR3: CASSSYSGAGTGELFF
V: TRBV7-9; D: -; J: TRBJ2-7; length: 14; size: -; DNA: TGTGCCAGCAGCCCACAAGGAGGGACCTACGAGCAGTACTTC; CDR3: CASSPQGGTYEQYF
V: TRBV2; D: -; J: TRBJ2-5; length: 14; size: -; DNA: TGTGCCAGCAGAACCACAGTGCTTGGGGAGACCCAGTACTTC; CDR3: CASRTTVLGETQYF
V: TRBV4-3; D: -; J: TRBJ1-3; length: 14; size: -; DNA: TGCGCCAGCAGCCAAGATTGGAGTGGAATCACCATATATTTT; CDR3: CASSQDWSGITIYF
V: TRBV6-2/TRBV6-3; D: TRBD1; J: TRBJ2-3; length: 15; size: -; DNA: TGTGCCAGCAGTTACAGGACAGGGTACACAGATACGCAGTATTTT; CDR3: CASSYRTGYTDTQYF
V: TRBV9; D: TRBD2; J: TRBJ2-5; length: 16; size: -; DNA: TGTGCCAGCAGCGTAGCTAGTGGGACTAGCAGCGAGACCCAGTACTTC; CDR3: CASSVASGTSSETQYF
V: TRBV20-1; D: -; J: TRBJ1-1; length: 11; size: -; DNA: TGCAGTGCTAGTCAGGGCCCTGAAGCTTTCTTT; CDR3: CSASQGPEAFF
V: TRBV18; D: TRBD1; J: TRBJ2-3; length: 14; size: -; DNA: TGTGCCAGCGGCCCAGACAGGACAGGGGATACGCAGTATTTT; CDR3: CASGPDRTGDTQYF
V: TRBV7-9; D: -; J: TRBJ1-1; length: 13; size: -; DNA: TGTGCCAGCAGCGGCTCTTGGAACACTGAAGCTTTCTTT; CDR3: CASSGSWNTEAFF
V: TRBV5-5; D: -; J: TRBJ2-1; length: 15; size: -; DNA: TGTGCCAGCAGGACGAGCGAGGTCTCCTACAATGAGCAGTTCTTC; CDR3: CASRTSEVSYNEQFF
V: TRBV11-2; D: -; J: TRBJ2-2; length: 15; size: -; DNA: TGTGCCAGCAGCTTAATGGCCTCGAACACCGGGGAGCTGTTTTTT; CDR3: CASSLMASNTGELFF
V: TRBV7-9; D: -; J: TRBJ2-1; length: 14; size: -; DNA: TGTGCCAGCAGCTCGTTAGTCTCCTACAATGAGCAGTTCTTC; CDR3: CASSSLVSYNEQFF
V: TRBV28; D: -; J: TRBJ1-3; length: 15; size: -; DNA: TGTGCCAGCAGTTTTGTGAGAAACTCTGGAAACACCATATATTTT; CDR3: CASSFVRNSGNTIYF
V: TRBV25-1; D: TRBD2; J: TRBJ2-2; length: 14; size: -; DNA: TGTGCCAGCGGGACTAGCGCGAACACCGGGGAGCTGTTTTTT; CDR3: CASGTSANTGELFF
V: TRBV5-1; D: TRBD2; J: TRBJ2-7; length: 15; size: -; DNA: TGCGCCAGCAGTTCACTAGCGGGAGTTCGGGACGAGCAGTACTTC; CDR3: CASSSLAGVRDEQYF
V: TRBV6-5; D: -; J: TRBJ1-5; length: 14; size: few; DNA: TGTGCCAGCAAACGGACCCGGGGGAGTCAGCCCCAGCATTTT; CDR3: CASKRTRGSQPQHF
V: TRBV20-1; D: -; J: TRBJ1-1; length: 13; size: -; DNA: TGCAGTGCTAGTCGCAGCGCCGGCGCTGAAGCTTTCTTT; CDR3: CSASRSAGAEAFF
V: TRBV7-2; D: -; J: TRBJ2-1; length: 16; size: -; DNA: TGTGCCAGCAGCTTAGGACACTTCGTATCCTACAATGAGCAGTTCTTC; CDR3: CASSLGHFVSYNEQFF
V: TRBV19; D: -; J: TRBJ1-1; length: 11; size: -; DNA: TGTGCCTGTGAACAGAACACTGAAGCTTTCTTT; CDR3: CACEQNTEAFF
V: TRBV6-5; D: TRBD1; J: TRBJ2-7; length: 14; size: -; DNA: TGTGCCAGCAGGTACACCGGGACAGCCTACGAGCAGTACTTC; CDR3: CASRYTGTAYEQYF
V: TRBV5-6; D: -; J: TRBJ1-2; length: 16; size: -; DNA: TGTGCCAGCAGCTTGGGCACCCCGCCTCTCTATGGTGGCTACACCTTC; CDR3: CASSLGTPPLYGGYTF
V: TRBV9; D: -; J: TRBJ1-1; length: 12; size: -; DNA: TGTGCCAGCAGGGGGGCGCGGGCTGAAGCTTTCTTT; CDR3: CASRGARAEAFF
V: TRBV3-1/TRBV3-2; D: -; J: TRBJ1-1; length: 13; size: few; DNA: TGTGCCAGCAGCCAGACTTCGACAGTTGAAGCTTTCTTT; CDR3: CASSQTSTVEAFF
V: TRBV7-9; D: -; J: TRBJ2-2; length: 17; size: once; DNA: TGTGCCAGCAGCTTACTCCCGCGACTGGCATCGGGCGGGGAGCTGTTTTTT; CDR3: CASSLLPRLASGGELFF
V: TRBV4-2; D: TRBD2; J: TRBJ2-2; length: 16; size: few; DNA: TGTGCCAGCAGCCAAGCTCTAGCGGGAGGGGCGGGGGAGCTGTTTTTT; CDR3: CASSQALAGGAGELFF
V: TRBV5-1; D: -; J: TRBJ2-1; length: 16; size: once; DNA: TGCGCCAGCAGCCCCTTACAGGGAAGCTCCTACAATGAGCAGTTCTTC; CDR3: CASSPLQGSSYNEQFF
V: TRBV5-1; D: TRBD1; J: TRBJ1-5; length: 16; size: -; DNA: TGCGCCAGCAGCTTGGGAGACAGGGGGCAAGCTCAGCCCCAGCATTTT; CDR3: CASSLGDRGQAQPQHF
V: TRBV28; D: TRBD1; J: TRBJ1-2; length: 15; size: -; DNA: TGTGCCAGTTCCGGACAGGGGGTTGGGGCCTATGGCTACACCTTC; CDR3: CASSGQGVGAYGYTF
V: TRBV5-1; D: -; J: TRBJ1-1; length: 16; size: once; DNA: TGCGCCAGCAGAGCAGCGGGGGGGGGCCGAGGAACTGAAGCTTTCTTT; CDR3: CASRAAGGGRGTEAFF
V: TRBV7-8; D: -; J: TRBJ1-1; length: 14; size: -; DNA: TGTGCCAGCAGCTTTTTGGGCCAGAGGGATGAAGCTTTCTTT; CDR3: CASSFLGQRDEAFF
V: TRBV5-4; D: TRBD2; J: TRBJ2-7; length: 15; size: -; DNA: TGTGCCAGCAGCTTAAGCGGGGGGAACTCCTACGAGCAGTACTTC; CDR3: CASSLSGGNSYEQYF
V: TRBV7-2; D: -; J: TRBJ1-5; length: 14; size: -; DNA: TGTGCCAGCAGCCTAACAGGAGTCAATCAGCCCCAGCATTTT; CDR3: CASSLTGVNQPQHF